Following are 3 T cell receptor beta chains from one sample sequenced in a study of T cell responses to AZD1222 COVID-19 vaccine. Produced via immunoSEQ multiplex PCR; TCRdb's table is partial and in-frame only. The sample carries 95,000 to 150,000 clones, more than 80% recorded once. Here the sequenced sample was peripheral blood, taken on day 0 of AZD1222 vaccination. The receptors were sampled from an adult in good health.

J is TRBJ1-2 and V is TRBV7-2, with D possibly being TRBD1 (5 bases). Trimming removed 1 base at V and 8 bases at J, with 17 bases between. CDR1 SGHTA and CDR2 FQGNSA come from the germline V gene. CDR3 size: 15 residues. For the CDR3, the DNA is TGTGCCAGCAGCTTAGTGGGTCAGGGCCCTTCGGGCTACACCTTC. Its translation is CASSLVGQGPSGYTF.

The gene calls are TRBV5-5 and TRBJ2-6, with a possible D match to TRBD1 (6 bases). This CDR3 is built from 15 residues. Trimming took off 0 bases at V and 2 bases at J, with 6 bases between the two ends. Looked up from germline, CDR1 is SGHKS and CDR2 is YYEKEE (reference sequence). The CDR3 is CASSLAGAGANVLTF. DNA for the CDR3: TGTGCCAGCAGCTTGGCAGGGGCTGGGGCCAACGTCCTGACTTTC.

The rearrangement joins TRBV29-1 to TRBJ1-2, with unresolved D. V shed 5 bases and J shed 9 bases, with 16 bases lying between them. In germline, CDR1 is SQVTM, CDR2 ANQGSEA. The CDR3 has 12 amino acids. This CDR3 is CSVQKAGWRYTF. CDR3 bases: TGCAGCGTTCAGAAGGCAGGTTGGCGCTACACCTTC.